The 20 T cell receptor beta chains below were found in one sample sequenced in a study of OX40 agonist ivuxolimab in advanced cancers. Only in-frame clones appear in the TCRdb table, and some are missing; sequencing was by immunoSEQ multiplex PCR. The sample records tens of thousands of clones, approximately 87% being singletons. Sequencing was performed on CD4+ or CD8+ T cells sorted from blood, taken in a trial of the OX40 agonist ivuxolimab. All receptors come from an adult with an advanced solid tumor such as melanoma, head and neck, liver or kidney cancer.

This clone was seen only once. This rearrangement joins TRBV21-1 to TRBJ2-7; the D call in the table, TRBD2, was not verified against the DNA. TRBV21-1 is designated a pseudogene. The CDR3 runs 12 residues. CDR3 coding DNA: TGTGCCAGCAGCAAGGTCCGGTACGAGCAGTACTTC. It encodes CASSKVRYEQYF.

The chain joins TRBV18 to TRBJ2-3; either TRBD1 or TRBD2 may fit D (5 bases each). CDR1 is KGHSH and CDR2 is LQKENI in the germline V gene. V dropped 4 bases and J dropped 0 bases, with 14 bases sitting between them. The CDR3 runs 16 residues. The CDR3 loop reads CASSRIGTASTDTQYF. CDR3 coding DNA: TGTGCCAGCTCACGCATCGGGACCGCAAGCACAGATACGCAGTATTTT.

CDR3 sequence (DNA): TGTGCCAGCTCACCCGGCAAGGGTAGCAATCAGCCCCAGCATTTT. It yields the protein CASSPGKGSNQPQHF. This chain uses TRBV18 with TRBJ1-5; no clear D. Trimming took off 3 bases at V and 0 bases at J, with 9 bases between the two ends. The CDR3 sequence is 15 residues long. In germline, CDR1 is KGHSH, CDR2 LQKENI.

The chain uses TRBV30 and TRBJ2-7; 7 bases align to TRBD1. Per the germline V gene, CDR1 is GTSNPN and CDR2 is SVGIG (reference sequence). V lost 0 bases and J lost 9; bases outside the gene matches: 5. The CDR3 totals 12 residues. The CDR3 is CAWSVQGSAQYF. CDR3 in DNA: TGTGCCTGGAGTGTACAGGGGTCGGCGCAGTACTTC.

This clone has just one count. This chain connects TRBV6-5 to TRBJ1-6; 9 bases line up with TRBD1. This CDR3 has 14 residues. Germline CDR1 is MNHEY and CDR2 is SVGAGI. The ends lost 0 bases at V and 9 bases at J; junction bases unmatched: 0. CDR3 DNA: TGTGCCAGCAGTTACTCGGACAGGGGTTCACCCCTCCACTTT. Protein product: CASSYSDRGSPLHF.

J is TRBJ2-7 and V is TRBV4-1; a weak D match, TRBD2 (5 bases). The CDR3 covers 13 residues. Trimming removed 4 bases from V and 6 bases from J, with 13 bases in between. Looked up from germline, CDR1 is MGHRA and CDR2 is YSYEKL. CDR3 sequence reads: CASSPQEELEQYF. The CDR3 nucleotides are TGCGCCAGCAGCCCCCAGGAGGAGCTCGAGCAGTACTTC.

The gene calls are TRBV6-5 and TRBJ2-5; TRBD1 matches at 7 bases. The trim removed 2 bases at V and 8 bases at J, leaving 11 bases unmatched. Germline V gene sequence: CDR1 MNHEY, CDR2 SVGAGI. CDR3 size: 15 residues. CDR3 residues: CASSYIPGGLRTQYF. CDR3 nucleotide sequence: TGTGCCAGCAGTTACATACCAGGGGGTTTGAGAACCCAGTACTTC.

V and J are TRBV10-2 and TRBJ2-3, with D tentatively TRBD2 (5 bases). This CDR3 region has 15 residues. Deletions cut 2 bases from V and 4 bases from J, with 13 bases between. Germline CDR1 reads WSHSY; CDR2 reads SAAADI. CDR3 sequence (DNA): TGCGCCAGCAGTGAGAGGCCAGTTAGCGCAGATACGCAGTATTTT. Its translation: CASSERPVSADTQYF.

The V gene is TRBV10-3, the J gene TRBJ2-3; D not certain. CDR3 length: 17 residues. The germline V gene has CDR1 ENHRY and CDR2 SYGVKD. V was clipped by 2 bases and J by 1 base, with 16 bases between them. Written as DNA, the CDR3 is TGTGCCATCAGTGAGGGGAAGAGTTTATGGGGCACAGATACGCAGTATTTT. It yields the protein CAISEGKSLWGTDTQYF.

V usage is TRBV7-9 and J usage is TRBJ1-1; 10 bases align to TRBD1. J lost 5 bases, V lost 3 bases, and 3 bases had no gene match. The CDR3 extends over 14 amino acids. Germline CDR1 reads SEHNR; CDR2 reads FQNEAQ (reference sequence). Written as DNA, the CDR3 is TGTGCCAGCAGCTTCGGGACAGGGGAAACTGAAGCTTTCTTT. Translated: CASSFGTGETEAFF.

V and J are TRBV7-2 and TRBJ2-3, with 7 bases identical to TRBD1. CDR1 SGHTA and CDR2 FQGNSA come from the germline V gene. V lost 5 bases, J lost 8 bases, and 13 bases stayed unmatched. This CDR3 has 15 residues. The CDR3 reads CASSLGGRVYVTQYF. The CDR3 nucleotides read TGTGCCAGCAGCCTAGGGGGCAGGGTCTACGTTACGCAGTATTTT.

The CDR3 is CASRGTGSSQYF. CDR3 coding DNA: TGTGCCAGCAGAGGGACAGGCTCTTCACAGTATTTT. V gene TRBV27 combines with J gene TRBJ2-3, with TRBD1 identical over 8 bases. V dropped 6 bases and J dropped 12; count of bases not matched to a gene: 8. The CDR3 spans 12 residues. Germline V lookup: CDR1 MNHEY, CDR2 SMNVEV (reference sequence).

The V call is TRBV4-2, the J call TRBJ1-3, with 7 positions matching TRBD1. V lost 0 bases and J lost 5; bases outside the gene matches: 13. Germline loops: CDR1 LGHNA, CDR2 YNFKEQ. CDR3 length: 18 residues. The CDR3 protein is CASSQDLKSDRDRNTIYF. DNA of the CDR3: TGTGCCAGCAGCCAAGATTTAAAGTCCGACAGGGATCGAAACACCATATATTTT.

The rearrangement uses TRBV6-5 and TRBJ1-5, with 11 bases identical to TRBD1. The CDR3 is 15 residues long. V shed 7 bases, J shed 3 bases, and the junction held 5 bases outside the gene matches. CDR1 and CDR2 (germline): MNHEY, SVGAGI. CDR3: CASKLGQGDNQPQHF. As DNA, the CDR3 is TGTGCCAGCAAGTTGGGACAGGGGGACAATCAGCCCCAGCATTTT.

The chain couples TRBV6-1 to TRBJ1-3, with D tentatively TRBD1 (6 bases). V lost 5 bases and J lost 0, with 11 bases in between. Germline CDR1 reads MNHNS; CDR2 reads SASEGT. This CDR3 has 15 amino acids. CDR3 DNA sequence: TGTGCCAGCAGTACGACAGGTCTCTCTGGAAACACCATATATTTT. Protein: CASSTTGLSGNTIYF.

The rearrangement uses TRBV9 and TRBJ1-1, with 7 positions matching TRBD1. CDR1 and CDR2 from the germline V gene are SGDLS and YYNGEE. This CDR3 has 17 residues. V lost 4 bases, J lost 3 bases, and 15 bases stayed unmatched. CDR3 region: CASSPLEWEGAYTEAFF. The DNA for the CDR3 is TGTGCCAGCAGCCCCCTGGAATGGGAGGGGGCTTACACTGAAGCTTTCTTT.

In DNA form, the CDR3 reads TGTGCCAGCAGCCAAAGGGAACTAGCGGGGTACGAGCAGTACTTC. Translated, it gives CASSQRELAGYEQYF. The V call is TRBV4-2, the J call TRBJ2-7, with 10 positions matching TRBD2. The CDR3 runs to 15 residues. Germline trimming cut 2 bases from V and 4 bases from J; bases unmatched to any gene: 5. In germline, CDR1 is LGHNA, CDR2 YNFKEQ.

The chain links TRBV5-4 to TRBJ1-2; 7 bases agree with TRBD1. The germline CDR1 and CDR2 sequences are SGHNT and YYREEE (reference sequence). V shed 4 bases and J 8 bases; nucleotides not matched to a gene: 8. This CDR3 has 13 amino acids. CDR3 in amino acids: CASSSFSGGGYTF. The CDR3 bases are TGTGCCAGCAGCAGCTTCTCAGGGGGAGGCTACACCTTC. The whole variable domain, filled in from reference TRBV5-4 and TRBJ1-2, reads ETGVTQSPTHLIKTRGQQVTLRCSSQSGHNTVSWYQQALGQGPQFIFQYYREEENGRGNFPPRFSGLQFPNYSSELNVNALELDDSALYLCASSSFSGGGYTFGSGTRLTVV.

The rearrangement uses TRBV27 and TRBJ1-3, with 9 bases identical to TRBD1. The CDR3 runs 14 residues. Germline lookup yields CDR1 MNHEY and CDR2 SMNVEV (reference sequence). Unmatched junction bases numbered 4, after V lost 6 bases and J lost 4 bases. DNA of the CDR3: TGTGCCAGCAGCCGGACAGGGGAAGGAAACACCATATATTTT. Translation: CASSRTGEGNTIYF.

The rearrangement uses TRBV7-9 and TRBJ1-2; D possibly corresponds to TRBD1 (6 bases). This CDR3 region has 13 residues. Germline lookup yields CDR1 SEHNR and CDR2 FQNEAQ (reference sequence). The V end lost 5 bases, the J end lost 2 bases, and 9 bases lay between the germline ends. The chain's CDR3 is CASSPTGNYGYTF. DNA for the CDR3: TGTGCCAGCAGCCCAACAGGGAACTATGGCTACACCTTC. Variable domain in full (rest from reference TRBV7-9 and TRBJ1-2): DTGVSQNPRHKITKRGQNVTFRCDPISEHNRLYWYRQTLGQGPEFLTYFQNEAQLEKSRLLSDRFSAERPKGSFSTLEIQRTEQGDSAMYLCASSPTGNYGYTFGSGTRLTVV.